A single TCR beta chain is shown here with its context. Generated by immunoSEQ multiplex PCR, the TCRdb table keeps only in-frame clones and is missing some. This sample has under 200,000 clones, with roughly 84% found just once. This entry belongs to a study of blood T cell repertoires in COVID-19. Germline CDR1 LGHNA, CDR2 YSLEER. Unmatched junction bases numbered 5, after V lost 3 bases and J lost 5 bases. The CDR3 runs to 16 residues. The V call is TRBV4-3, the J call TRBJ1-6, with 9 bases aligning to TRBD1. This receptor was obtained from a woman younger than 45 who had been exposed to COVID-19. Source material: PBMCs or T cells enriched from blood (not recorded which). The CDR3 DNA sequence: TGCGCCAGCAGCCACCTCGGGACAGGGAATAATTCACCCCTCCACTTT. Translation: CASSHLGTGNNSPLHF.